This TCR beta chain comes out of a study of T cell repertoires in cytomegalovirus infection. Study context: Based on public TCR beta signatures, there were indications of CMV infection and of a matching HLA type.

This clonotype was seen more than once but under ten times. What it binds is unknown. The CDR3 has 11 amino acids. CDR1 is MNHEY and CDR2 is SVGEGT in the germline V gene. V was clipped by 0 bases and J by 6 bases, with 3 bases between them. TCRdb passed the reads through MiXCR, listing each CDR3 protein once. Of some 920,000 distinct CDR3 sequences in the sample, approximately 31% were seen once. The TCR comes from a human donor in good health (CMV status not recorded). Some clones in this sample may be carry-over from other donors' samples. The sample here was cultured CD8+ T cells from PBMCs, taken from culture after CMV antigen stimulation. This rearrangement joins TRBV6-2 or TRBV6-3 to TRBJ2-7, with D unresolved. The CDR3 loop reads CASSYSIEQYV. CDR3 sequence (DNA): TGTGCCAGCAGTTACTCGATCGAGCAGTACGTC.